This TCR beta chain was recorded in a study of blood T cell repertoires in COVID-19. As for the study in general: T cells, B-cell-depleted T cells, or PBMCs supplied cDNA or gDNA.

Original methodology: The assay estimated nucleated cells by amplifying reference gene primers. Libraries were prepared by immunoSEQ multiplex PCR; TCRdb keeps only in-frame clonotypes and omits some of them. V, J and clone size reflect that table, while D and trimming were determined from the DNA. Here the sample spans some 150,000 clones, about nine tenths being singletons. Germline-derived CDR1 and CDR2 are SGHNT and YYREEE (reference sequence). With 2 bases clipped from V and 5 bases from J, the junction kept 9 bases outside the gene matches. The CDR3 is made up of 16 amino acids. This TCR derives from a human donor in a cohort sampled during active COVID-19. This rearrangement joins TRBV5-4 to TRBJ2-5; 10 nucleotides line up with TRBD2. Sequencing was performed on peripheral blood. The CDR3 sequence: CASSLDSGGPVETQYF. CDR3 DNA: TGTGCCAGCAGCTTAGATAGCGGGGGGCCGGTGGAGACCCAGTACTTC.